Listed below are T cell receptor beta chains from one sample, sequenced in a study of shared clonotypes between healthy human individuals. Assay used: immunoSEQ multiplex PCR; TCRdb lists only in-frame clones, some missing. The sample holds about 1.5 million clones, 95% to 99% seen once. Sequences were obtained from naive CD4+ T cells sorted from blood. These receptors were obtained from a man younger than 45 in good health. Each CDR3 is given with its conserved first and last residue. Each record gives: D gene, V gene, clone size, J gene, CDR3 DNA, CDR3 protein. The D gene is left open where the match is weak. Size values are once, few and many counts, or a class for expanded clones, and some rows have none.

d_call: NA; v_call: TRBV10-3; clone_size: NA; j_call: TRBJ1-5; cdr3_nt: TGTGCCATCAGTGAGTCCGGGACGAATCAGCCCCAGCATTTT; cdr3_aa: CAISESGTNQPQHF
d_call: NA; v_call: TRBV28; clone_size: NA; j_call: TRBJ2-6; cdr3_nt: TGTGCCAGCACGCAATCTGGGGCAGCCCACTCTGGGGCCAACGTCCTGACTTTC; cdr3_aa: CASTQSGAAHSGANVLTF
d_call: TRBD1; v_call: TRBV5-1; clone_size: NA; j_call: TRBJ2-7; cdr3_nt: TGCGCCAGCACTCCGGGACAGGGGGTCCACGAGCAGTACTTC; cdr3_aa: CASTPGQGVHEQYF
d_call: NA; v_call: TRBV19; clone_size: NA; j_call: TRBJ2-7; cdr3_nt: TGTGCCAGTAGTGTAAGAAACGAGCAGTACTTC; cdr3_aa: CASSVRNEQYF
d_call: NA; v_call: TRBV15; clone_size: NA; j_call: TRBJ2-7; cdr3_nt: TGTGCCACCAGCAGGCCCTGGGGACTCCCCTACGAGCAGTACTTC; cdr3_aa: CATSRPWGLPYEQYF
d_call: NA; v_call: TRBV6-6; clone_size: NA; j_call: TRBJ2-7; cdr3_nt: TGTGCCAGCAGTCCCGACTCCGCTTTTGGGTACGAGCAGTACTTC; cdr3_aa: CASSPDSAFGYEQYF
d_call: TRBD2; v_call: TRBV4-1; clone_size: once; j_call: TRBJ2-3; cdr3_nt: TGCGCCAGCAGCCTCTCCCGAGCGGGAGTAAACACAGATACGCAGTATTTT; cdr3_aa: CASSLSRAGVNTDTQYF
d_call: TRBD2; v_call: TRBV2; clone_size: NA; j_call: TRBJ2-2; cdr3_nt: TGTGCCAGCAGTGAGGAGCGGGGCAACACCGGGGAGCTGTTTTTT; cdr3_aa: CASSEERGNTGELFF
d_call: NA; v_call: TRBV29-1; clone_size: NA; j_call: TRBJ2-5; cdr3_nt: TGCAGCGTTGAAGATCGGCCCCAGTACTTC; cdr3_aa: CSVEDRPQYF
d_call: NA; v_call: TRBV15; clone_size: NA; j_call: TRBJ1-5; cdr3_nt: TGTGCCACCAGCAGATCCCTGATCGGGCCCCAGCATTTT; cdr3_aa: CATSRSLIGPQHF
d_call: NA; v_call: TRBV28; clone_size: NA; j_call: TRBJ1-2; cdr3_nt: TGTGCCAGCAGTTTAAATCCGGGGGCCCATATAGGAGGCTACACCTTC; cdr3_aa: CASSLNPGAHIGGYTF
d_call: NA; v_call: TRBV4-1; clone_size: NA; j_call: TRBJ2-5; cdr3_nt: TGCGCCAGCAGCCTTATTGGCCTGGGGGAGACCCAGTACTTC; cdr3_aa: CASSLIGLGETQYF
d_call: TRBD1; v_call: TRBV7-2; clone_size: NA; j_call: TRBJ2-7; cdr3_nt: TGTGCCAGCAGCCCCGAGGCTACTGGACAGGGAAACTCCTACGAGCAGTACTTC; cdr3_aa: CASSPEATGQGNSYEQYF
d_call: TRBD2; v_call: TRBV4-3; clone_size: NA; j_call: TRBJ2-7; cdr3_nt: TGCGCCAGCAGCCATACTACCGGGACTAGCGGGGGCTCCTACGAGCAGTACTTC; cdr3_aa: CASSHTTGTSGGSYEQYF
d_call: NA; v_call: TRBV11-1; clone_size: NA; j_call: TRBJ2-1; cdr3_nt: TGTGCCAGCAGCCCAACCACCCCGAGGGACTCCGATGAGCAGTTCTTC; cdr3_aa: CASSPTTPRDSDEQFF
d_call: TRBD2; v_call: TRBV27; clone_size: once; j_call: TRBJ2-2; cdr3_nt: TGTGCCAGCAGTTTTCGGGAGGGCACCGGGGAGCTGTTTTTT; cdr3_aa: CASSFREGTGELFF
d_call: NA; v_call: TRBV12-2; clone_size: once; j_call: TRBJ2-7; cdr3_nt: TGTGCAAGTCGCTTAGCGTCCCCAGGGGGTGAATCCTACGAGCAGTACTTC; cdr3_aa: CASRLASPGGESYEQYF
d_call: TRBD2; v_call: TRBV9; clone_size: NA; j_call: TRBJ2-1; cdr3_nt: TGTGCCAGCAGTGACGGACTAGCGGGTTACAATGAGCAGTTCTTC; cdr3_aa: CASSDGLAGYNEQFF
d_call: NA; v_call: TRBV5-6; clone_size: NA; j_call: TRBJ2-2; cdr3_nt: TGTGCCAGCAGCCCGACCGGGACTCGGAACACCGGGGAGCTGTTTTTT; cdr3_aa: CASSPTGTRNTGELFF
d_call: TRBD1; v_call: TRBV7-2; clone_size: NA; j_call: TRBJ2-6; cdr3_nt: TGTGCCAGCAGCTCGGATGGCCAGGGGGCTGGGGCCAACGTCCTGACTTTC; cdr3_aa: CASSSDGQGAGANVLTF
d_call: TRBD2; v_call: TRBV5-4; clone_size: NA; j_call: TRBJ2-1; cdr3_nt: TGTGCCAGCAGCCCCGATCCTAGCGGGAGCTTTGGTGAGCAGTTCTTC; cdr3_aa: CASSPDPSGSFGEQFF
d_call: NA; v_call: TRBV19; clone_size: NA; j_call: TRBJ1-2; cdr3_nt: TGTGCCAGTAGTGTAGCCAGGGCTGGATATGGCTACACCTTC; cdr3_aa: CASSVARAGYGYTF
d_call: TRBD2; v_call: TRBV7-6; clone_size: NA; j_call: TRBJ2-5; cdr3_nt: TGTGCCAGCAGCTTCCGGCGGGGGGAGACCCAGTACTTC; cdr3_aa: CASSFRRGETQYF
d_call: NA; v_call: TRBV15; clone_size: once; j_call: TRBJ1-4; cdr3_nt: TGTGCCACCAGCAGCCGGGACGGGAGAGGTGAAAAACTGTTTTTT; cdr3_aa: CATSSRDGRGEKLFF
d_call: NA; v_call: TRBV15; clone_size: NA; j_call: TRBJ2-5; cdr3_nt: TGTGCCACCAGCAGAGATCGTAGGGGCCCCCAAGAGACCCAGTACTTC; cdr3_aa: CATSRDRRGPQETQYF
d_call: NA; v_call: TRBV27; clone_size: NA; j_call: TRBJ1-5; cdr3_nt: TGTGCCAGCAGTTTCTCCGGACAGAATCAGCCCCAGCATTTT; cdr3_aa: CASSFSGQNQPQHF
d_call: NA; v_call: TRBV27; clone_size: NA; j_call: TRBJ2-6; cdr3_nt: TGTGCCAGCAGTTTAGTCGGTAGGCAGGGGTGGTTACCTGGGGCCAACGTCCTGACTTTC; cdr3_aa: CASSLVGRQGWLPGANVLTF
d_call: TRBD1; v_call: TRBV5-6; clone_size: NA; j_call: TRBJ2-5; cdr3_nt: TGTGCCAGCAGCTTTAAAGGCGGACGGACAGGGCCGTACTTC; cdr3_aa: CASSFKGGRTGPYF
d_call: NA; v_call: TRBV15; clone_size: NA; j_call: TRBJ2-5; cdr3_nt: TGTGCCACCAGCAGAGTTTCCGGGACCAGGGGTCAAGAGACCCAGTACTTC; cdr3_aa: CATSRVSGTRGQETQYF
d_call: TRBD1; v_call: TRBV29-1; clone_size: NA; j_call: TRBJ2-2; cdr3_nt: TGCAGCGCACGACAGGGATCCACCGGGGAGCTGTTTTTT; cdr3_aa: CSARQGSTGELFF
d_call: NA; v_call: TRBV7-9; clone_size: NA; j_call: TRBJ2-3; cdr3_nt: TGTGCCAGCAGCTTACCCGGGCCAGACGGGATTACAGATACGCAGTATTTT; cdr3_aa: CASSLPGPDGITDTQYF
d_call: NA; v_call: TRBV28; clone_size: NA; j_call: TRBJ1-5; cdr3_nt: TGTGCCAGCAGTCCAAGGGGGGTCAATCAGCCCCAGCATTTT; cdr3_aa: CASSPRGVNQPQHF
d_call: NA; v_call: TRBV28; clone_size: NA; j_call: TRBJ1-1; cdr3_nt: TGTGCCAGCAGCCTGGCGGGGGGAATTACTGAAGCTTTCTTT; cdr3_aa: CASSLAGGITEAFF
d_call: TRBD1; v_call: TRBV7-9; clone_size: NA; j_call: TRBJ2-7; cdr3_nt: TGTGCCAGCAGCCCAGGGGGCAAGTACGAGCAGTACTTC; cdr3_aa: CASSPGGKYEQYF
d_call: NA; v_call: TRBV2; clone_size: NA; j_call: TRBJ1-1; cdr3_nt: TGTGCCAGCAGGTCGGGCGGGCCGAACACTGAAGCTTTCTTT; cdr3_aa: CASRSGGPNTEAFF
d_call: NA; v_call: TRBV7-9; clone_size: NA; j_call: TRBJ1-1; cdr3_nt: TGTGCCAGCAGCTTAATTTACAGGGAAGCTTTCTTT; cdr3_aa: CASSLIYREAFF